Listed below are T cell receptor beta chains from one sample, sequenced in a study of blood T cell repertoires in COVID-19. Sequencing used immunoSEQ multiplex PCR; TCRdb keeps in-frame clones, though not all of them. The sample gives tens of thousands of clones, 75% to 85% of which show up once; 20% to 25% is in the top ten. The material sequenced was peripheral blood. The origin of the receptors is a man between 60 and 75 years old with acute or convalescent COVID-19. CDR3s include the opening cysteine and the closing phenylalanine or tryptophan. D genes are given only for firm matches. Size tells how often a clone was seen (once, few, many) or the class of an expanded clone, and some rows leave it out.

TRBJ2-2 . TRBV7-2 . TGTGCCAGCAGACACACAGAAAACACCGGGGAGCTGTTTTTT CASRHTENTGELFF
TRBJ2-1 . TRBV6-2/TRBV6-3 . TGTGCCAGCAGTTATTCGGGTACGCGGGGCTTGTACAATGAGCAGTTCTTC CASSYSGTRGLYNEQFF
TRBJ1-2 once TRBV5-4 TRBD1 TGTGCCAGCACCTTTCGACCGCCACAGGGGTTAGGCTATGGCTACACCTTC CASTFRPPQGLGYGYTF
TRBJ2-3 . TRBV20-1 . TGCAGTGCTGCGTCTGGAGATACGCAGTATTTT CSAASGDTQYF
TRBJ1-1 . TRBV18 TRBD1 TGTGCCAGCTCATCGGGACAGGGCACTGAAGCTTTCTTT CASSSGQGTEAFF
TRBJ2-1 once TRBV28 TRBD2 TGTGCCAGCAGTTCAGCGGGGGGAAACAATGAGCAGTTCTTC CASSSAGGNNEQFF
TRBJ1-6 . TRBV7-9 . TGTGCCAGCAGCGGAGGGTCCCGCGGCCTCTATTCACCCCTCCACTTT CASSGGSRGLYSPLHF
TRBJ1-4 few TRBV5-6 . TGTGCCAGCAGTCCCTCAAGACAGCTTGATGAAAAACTGTTTTTT CASSPSRQLDEKLFF
TRBJ2-2 . TRBV11-2 . TGTGCCAGCACCTCTAGTCGGCTGAAGACCGGGGAGCTGTTTTTT CASTSSRLKTGELFF
TRBJ1-5 . TRBV6-5 TRBD1 TGTGCCAGCAGTTACACCAACAGGGGGGACCAGCCCCAGCATTTT CASSYTNRGDQPQHF
TRBJ1-2 . TRBV7-2 TRBD1 TGTGCCAGCAGACAACCCACAGGGGGCGCCTATGGCTACACCTTC CASRQPTGGAYGYTF